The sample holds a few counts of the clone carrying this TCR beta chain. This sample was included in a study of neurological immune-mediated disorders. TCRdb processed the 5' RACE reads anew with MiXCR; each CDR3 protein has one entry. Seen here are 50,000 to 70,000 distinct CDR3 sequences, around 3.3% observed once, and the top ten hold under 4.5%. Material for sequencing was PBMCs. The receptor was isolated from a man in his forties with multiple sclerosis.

The CDR3 DNA is TGTGCCTGGAGTGTACTTGGCAGGGGTATCACTGAAGCTTTCTTT. Translated: CAWSVLGRGITEAFF. The chain links TRBV30 to TRBJ1-1; tentative D call: TRBD1 (6 bases). The V end lost 0 bases, the J end lost 4 bases, and 15 bases lay between the germline ends. There are 15 residues in the CDR3. Germline V gene lookup returns CDR1 GTSNPN and CDR2 SVGIG (reference sequence). Drawing the rest from reference TRBV30 and TRBJ1-1, the complete variable domain is SQTIHQWPATLVQPVGSPLSLECTVEGTSNPNLYWYRQAAGRGLQLLFYSVGIGQISSEVPQNLSASRPQDRQFILSSKKLLLSDSGFYLCAWSVLGRGITEAFFGQGTRLTVV.